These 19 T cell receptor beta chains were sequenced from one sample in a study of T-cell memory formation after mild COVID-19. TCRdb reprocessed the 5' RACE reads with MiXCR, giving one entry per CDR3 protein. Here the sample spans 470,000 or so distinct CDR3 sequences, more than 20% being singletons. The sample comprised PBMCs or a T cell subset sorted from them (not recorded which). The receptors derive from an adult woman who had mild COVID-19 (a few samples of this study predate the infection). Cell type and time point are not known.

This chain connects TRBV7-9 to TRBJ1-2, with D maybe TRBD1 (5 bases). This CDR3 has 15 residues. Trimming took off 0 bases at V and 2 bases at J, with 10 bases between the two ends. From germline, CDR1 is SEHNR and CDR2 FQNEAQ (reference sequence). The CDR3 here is CASSLAGRPNYGYTF. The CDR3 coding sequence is TGTGCCAGCAGCTTAGCGGGACGGCCCAACTATGGCTACACCTTC. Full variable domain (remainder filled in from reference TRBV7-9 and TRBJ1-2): DTGVSQNPRHKITKRGQNVTFRCDPISEHNRLYWYRQTLGQGPEFLTYFQNEAQLEKSRLLSDRFSAERPKGSFSTLEIQRTEQGDSAMYLCASSLAGRPNYGYTFGSGTRLTVV.

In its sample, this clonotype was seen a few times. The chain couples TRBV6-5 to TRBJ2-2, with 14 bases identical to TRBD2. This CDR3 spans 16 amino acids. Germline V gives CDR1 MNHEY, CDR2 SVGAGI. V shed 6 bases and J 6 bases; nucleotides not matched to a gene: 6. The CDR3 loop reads CASSYGTSGSSGELFF. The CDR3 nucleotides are TGTGCCAGCAGCTATGGGACTAGCGGGAGTTCCGGGGAGCTGTTTTTT.

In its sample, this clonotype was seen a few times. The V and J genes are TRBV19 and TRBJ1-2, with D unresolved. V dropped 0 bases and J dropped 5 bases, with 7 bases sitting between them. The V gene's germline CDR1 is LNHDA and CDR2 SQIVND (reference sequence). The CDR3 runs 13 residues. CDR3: CASSIDPRYGYTF. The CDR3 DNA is TGTGCCAGTAGTATAGACCCAAGATATGGCTACACCTTC.

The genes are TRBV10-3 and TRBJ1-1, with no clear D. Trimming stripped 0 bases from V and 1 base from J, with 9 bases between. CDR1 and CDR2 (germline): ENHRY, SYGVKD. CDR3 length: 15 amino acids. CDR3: CAISESGDKNTEAFF. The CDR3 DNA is TGTGCCATCAGTGAGTCGGGAGACAAGAACACTGAAGCTTTCTTT.

CDR3 loop: CASSPGFGTEAFF. The CDR3 DNA is TGCGCCAGCAGCCCCGGTTTTGGTACTGAAGCTTTCTTT. This chain uses TRBV5-1 with TRBJ1-1; no clear D gene. The CDR3 has 13 residues. Per germline, CDR1 SGHRS and CDR2 YFSETQ. The V gene lost 4 bases and the J gene lost 5 bases, with 12 bases spanning the gap.

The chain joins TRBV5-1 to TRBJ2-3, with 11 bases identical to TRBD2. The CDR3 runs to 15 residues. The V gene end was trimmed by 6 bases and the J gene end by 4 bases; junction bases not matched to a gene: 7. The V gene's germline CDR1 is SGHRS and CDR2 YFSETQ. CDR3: CASTASGGPSDTQYF. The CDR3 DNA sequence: TGCGCCAGCACCGCTAGCGGGGGGCCCTCAGATACGCAGTATTTT.

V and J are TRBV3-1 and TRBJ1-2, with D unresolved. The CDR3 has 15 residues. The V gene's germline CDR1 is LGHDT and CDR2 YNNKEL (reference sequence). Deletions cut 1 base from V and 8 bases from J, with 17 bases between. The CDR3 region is CASSQAGSPSWGYTF. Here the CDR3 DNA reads TGTGCCAGCAGCCAAGCGGGCAGTCCGAGCTGGGGCTACACCTTC.

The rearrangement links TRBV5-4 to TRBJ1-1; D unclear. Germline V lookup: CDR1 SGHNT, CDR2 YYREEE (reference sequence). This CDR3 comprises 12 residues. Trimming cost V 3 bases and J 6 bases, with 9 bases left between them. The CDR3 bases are TGTGCCAGCAGCTCGGCGGGCTCTGAAGCTTTCTTT. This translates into CASSSAGSEAFF.

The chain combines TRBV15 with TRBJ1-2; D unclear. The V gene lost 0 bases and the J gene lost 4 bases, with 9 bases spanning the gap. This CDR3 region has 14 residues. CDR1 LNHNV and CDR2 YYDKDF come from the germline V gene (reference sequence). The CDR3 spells CATSRDRAVYGYTF. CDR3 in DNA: TGTGCCACCAGCAGAGATCGGGCAGTCTATGGCTACACCTTC.

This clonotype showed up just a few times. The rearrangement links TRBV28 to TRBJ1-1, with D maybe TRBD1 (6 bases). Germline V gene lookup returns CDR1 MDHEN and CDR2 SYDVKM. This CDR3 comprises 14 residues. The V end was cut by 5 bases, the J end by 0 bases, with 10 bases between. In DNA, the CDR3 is TGTGCCAGCAGTATTAGGGGGGTGAACACTGAAGCTTTCTTT. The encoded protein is CASSIRGVNTEAFF. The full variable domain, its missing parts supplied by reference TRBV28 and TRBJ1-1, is DVKVTQSSRYLVKRTGEKVFLECVQDMDHENMFWYRQDPGLGLRLIYFSYDVKMKEKGDIPEGYSVSREKKERFSLILESASTNQTSMYLCASSIRGVNTEAFFGQGTRLTVV.

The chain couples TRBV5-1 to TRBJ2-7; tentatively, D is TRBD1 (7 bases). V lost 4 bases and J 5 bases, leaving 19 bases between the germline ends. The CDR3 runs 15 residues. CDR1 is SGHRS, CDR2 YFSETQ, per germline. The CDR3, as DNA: TGCGCCAGCAGCCCAACCCGACAGGGACTCGACGAGCAGTACTTC. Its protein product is CASSPTRQGLDEQYF.

The CDR3 region is CASSQDHPLDTQYF. The CDR3 coding sequence is TGTGCCAGCAGCCAAGATCACCCCCTGGATACGCAGTATTTT. The chain has TRBV3-1 and TRBJ2-3; D gene uncertain. This CDR3 spans 14 amino acids. CDR1 is LGHDT, CDR2 YNNKEL, per germline (reference sequence). With 0 bases removed from V and 6 bases from J, the gap between germline ends came to 10 bases.

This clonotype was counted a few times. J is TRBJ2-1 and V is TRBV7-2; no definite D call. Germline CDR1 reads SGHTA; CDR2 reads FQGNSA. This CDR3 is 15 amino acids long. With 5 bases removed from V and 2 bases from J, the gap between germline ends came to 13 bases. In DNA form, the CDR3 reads TGTGCCAGCAGCAAGCCACCCGCGGCCTACAATGAGCAGTTCTTC. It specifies CASSKPPAAYNEQFF. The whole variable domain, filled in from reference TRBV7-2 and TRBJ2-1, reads GAGVSQSPSNKVTEKGKDVELRCDPISGHTALYWYRQSLGQGLEFLIYFQGNSAPDKSGLPSDRFSAERTGGSVSTLTIQRTQQEDSAVYLCASSKPPAAYNEQFFGPGTRLTVL.

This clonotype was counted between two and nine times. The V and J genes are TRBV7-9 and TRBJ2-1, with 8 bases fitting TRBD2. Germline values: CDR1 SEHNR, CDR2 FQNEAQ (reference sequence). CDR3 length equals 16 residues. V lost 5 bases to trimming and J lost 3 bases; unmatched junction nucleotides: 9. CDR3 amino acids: CASSIGLAGSYNEQFF. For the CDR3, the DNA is TGTGCCAGCAGCATTGGACTAGCCGGGAGCTACAATGAGCAGTTCTTC.

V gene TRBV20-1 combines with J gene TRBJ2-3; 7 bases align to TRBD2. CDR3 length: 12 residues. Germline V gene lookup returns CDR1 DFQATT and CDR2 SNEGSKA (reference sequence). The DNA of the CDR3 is TGCAGCCGAGGGACTAACACAGATACGCAGTATTTT. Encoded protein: CSRGTNTDTQYF.

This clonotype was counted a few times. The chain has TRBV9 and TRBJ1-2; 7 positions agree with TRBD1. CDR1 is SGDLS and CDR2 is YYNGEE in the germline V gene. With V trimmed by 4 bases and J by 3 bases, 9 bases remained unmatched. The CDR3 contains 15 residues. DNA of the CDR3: TGTGCCAGCAGCCCCTGGACAGGCCCGGACTATGGCTACACCTTC. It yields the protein CASSPWTGPDYGYTF. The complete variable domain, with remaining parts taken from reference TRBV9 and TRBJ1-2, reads DSGVTQTPKHLITATGQRVTLRCSPRSGDLSVYWYQQSLDQGLQFLIQYYNGEERAKGNILERFSAQQFPDLHSELNLSSLELGDSALYFCASSPWTGPDYGYTFGSGTRLTVV.

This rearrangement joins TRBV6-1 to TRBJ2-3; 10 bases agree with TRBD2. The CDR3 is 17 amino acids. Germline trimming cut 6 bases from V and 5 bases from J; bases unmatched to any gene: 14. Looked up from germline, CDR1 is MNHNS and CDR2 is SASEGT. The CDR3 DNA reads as TGTGCCAGCAGCAGGGCAGAAGCGGGGGGGGATAGAGATACGCAGTATTTT. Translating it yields CASSRAEAGGDRDTQYF.

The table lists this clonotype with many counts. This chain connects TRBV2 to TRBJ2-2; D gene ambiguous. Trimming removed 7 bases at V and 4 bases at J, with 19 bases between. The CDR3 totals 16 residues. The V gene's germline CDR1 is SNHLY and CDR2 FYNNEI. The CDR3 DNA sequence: TGTGCCAGCACTAACGAGGCCCCTAGGCCCACCGGGGAGCTGTTTTTT. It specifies CASTNEAPRPTGELFF.

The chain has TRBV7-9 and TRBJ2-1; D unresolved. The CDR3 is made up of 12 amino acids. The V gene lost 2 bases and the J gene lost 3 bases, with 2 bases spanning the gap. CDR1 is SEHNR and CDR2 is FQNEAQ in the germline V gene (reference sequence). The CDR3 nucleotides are TGTGCCAGCAGCTTATTCTACAATGAGCAGTTCTTC. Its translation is CASSLFYNEQFF.